Listed here are 5 T cell receptor beta chains from one sample, sequenced in a study of blood T cells in healthy people across ages. Primed by a sample-barcoded 5' primer and a J-beta primer mix, a second PCR proceeded for roughly 7 to 12 cycles. Each CDR3 protein gets one entry after TCRdb re-called the 5' RACE reads with MiXCR. Found here are over 1,500,000 distinct CDR3 sequences, less than 50% of them singletons; the top ten hold about 2.1%. The sequenced material came from blood. These receptors came from a woman aged 40 to 49 in good health.

The chain combines TRBV5-6 with TRBJ1-4, with 7 nucleotides matching TRBD1. The germline V gene encodes CDR1 SGHDT and CDR2 YYEEEE. After removal of 2 bases from V and 0 bases from J, the junction contained 7 bases not matched to a gene. The CDR3 covers 17 residues. CDR3 DNA: TGTGCCAGCAGCTTCGGGGACAGCCCTGCAACTAATGAAAAACTGTTTTTT. It is translated as CASSFGDSPATNEKLFF.

The chain couples TRBV4-3 to TRBJ1-2, with a weak D call TRBD1 (6 bases). Germline V gene data show CDR1 as LGHNA and CDR2 as YSLEER. This CDR3 has 16 amino acids. V was shortened by 3 bases and J by 3 bases, with 17 bases between the two germline ends. The CDR3 reads CASSQEQGLGDYGYTF. The CDR3 DNA sequence: TGCGCCAGCAGCCAGGAACAGGGCTTGGGGGACTATGGCTACACCTTC.

CDR3 nucleotide sequence: TGTGCCAACACGGGTAGCACAGATACGCAGTATTTT. Translation gives CANTGSTDTQYF. This rearrangement joins TRBV6-5 to TRBJ2-3; D not certain. The germline V and J ends were trimmed by 10 bases and 0 bases, with 8 bases remaining between them. Germline V gene lookup returns CDR1 MNHEY and CDR2 SVGAGI. The CDR3 sequence is 12 residues long.

This clonotype was counted only a few times. The chain uses TRBV6-5 and TRBJ1-2; 7 nucleotides match TRBD1. From germline, CDR1 is MNHEY and CDR2 SVGAGI. J gave up 5 bases and V 5 bases, and 14 bases lay outside the gene matches. CDR3 size: 16 residues. DNA of the CDR3: TGTGCCAGCAGTCCTCAAGGGGACAGACCAGTATATGGCTACACCTTC. Encoded protein: CASSPQGDRPVYGYTF.

The chain uses TRBV12-3 or TRBV12-4 and TRBJ1-5; TRBD1 agrees at 8 bases. V trimming: 3 bases; J trimming: 2 bases; junction bases outside the gene matches: 3. The CDR3 loop spans 15 amino acids. The DNA for the CDR3 is TGTGCCAGCAGTTTTGGGGGACAGGGCAATCAGCCCCAGCATTTT. Translated: CASSFGGQGNQPQHF.